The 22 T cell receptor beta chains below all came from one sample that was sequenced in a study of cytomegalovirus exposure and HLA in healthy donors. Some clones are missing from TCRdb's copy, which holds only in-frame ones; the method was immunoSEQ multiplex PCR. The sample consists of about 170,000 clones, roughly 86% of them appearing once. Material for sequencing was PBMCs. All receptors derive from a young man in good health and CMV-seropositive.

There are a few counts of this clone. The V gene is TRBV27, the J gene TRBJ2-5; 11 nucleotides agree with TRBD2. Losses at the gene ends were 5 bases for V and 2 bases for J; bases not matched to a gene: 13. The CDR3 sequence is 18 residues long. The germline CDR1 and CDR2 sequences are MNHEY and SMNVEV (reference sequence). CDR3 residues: CASSRRGTSGGGQETQYF. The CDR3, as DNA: TGTGCCAGCAGTAGAAGAGGGACTAGCGGAGGAGGACAAGAGACCCAGTACTTC.

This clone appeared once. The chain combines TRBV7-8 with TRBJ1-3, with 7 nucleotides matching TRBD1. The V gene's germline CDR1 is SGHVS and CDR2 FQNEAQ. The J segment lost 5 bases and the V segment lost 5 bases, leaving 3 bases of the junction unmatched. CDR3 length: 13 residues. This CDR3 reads CASSPGQRNTIYF. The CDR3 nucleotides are TGTGCCAGCAGCCCGGGACAGAGAAACACCATATATTTT.

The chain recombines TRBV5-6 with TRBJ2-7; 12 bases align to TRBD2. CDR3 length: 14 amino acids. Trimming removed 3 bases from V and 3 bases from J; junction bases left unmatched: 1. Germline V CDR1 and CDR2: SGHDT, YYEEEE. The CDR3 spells CASSWTSGVYEQYF. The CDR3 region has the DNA TGTGCCAGCAGCTGGACTAGCGGGGTCTACGAGCAGTACTTC.

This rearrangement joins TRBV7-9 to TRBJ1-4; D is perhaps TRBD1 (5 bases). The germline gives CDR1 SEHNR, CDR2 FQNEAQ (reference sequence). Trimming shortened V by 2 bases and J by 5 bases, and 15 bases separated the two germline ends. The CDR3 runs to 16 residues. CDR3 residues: CASSLQFDSRNEKLFF. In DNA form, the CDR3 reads TGTGCCAGCAGCTTACAATTCGACAGCCGAAATGAAAAACTGTTTTTT.

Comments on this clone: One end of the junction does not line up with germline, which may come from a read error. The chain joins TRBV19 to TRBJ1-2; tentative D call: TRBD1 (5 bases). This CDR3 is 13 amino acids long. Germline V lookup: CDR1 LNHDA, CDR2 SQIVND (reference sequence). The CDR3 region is CASSPDTNYGYIF. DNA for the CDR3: TGTGCCAGTAGTCCGGACACCAACTATGGCTACATCTTC.

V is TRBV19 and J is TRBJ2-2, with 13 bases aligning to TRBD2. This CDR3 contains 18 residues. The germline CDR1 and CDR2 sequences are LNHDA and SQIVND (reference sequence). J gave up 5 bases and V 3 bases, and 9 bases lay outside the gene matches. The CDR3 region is CASSISGLAGVKTGELFF. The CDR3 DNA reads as TGTGCCAGTAGTATTTCTGGACTAGCGGGAGTAAAAACCGGGGAGCTGTTTTTT.

The DNA for the CDR3 is TGTGCCAGCAGCCCCTCCGGACAGGGAGAGACCCAGTACTTC. Translating it yields CASSPSGQGETQYF. The chain combines TRBV11-2 with TRBJ2-5, with 8 bases that match TRBD1. Trimming removed 5 bases from V and 4 bases from J; junction bases left unmatched: 6. The CDR3 is 14 residues long. In germline, CDR1 is SGHAT, CDR2 FQNNGV.

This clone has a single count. The CDR3 DNA reads TGCAGCGTGTACCGGATGAGGGGGGGACTAGCGGGAGTTGCTAATGAGCAGTTCTTC. Its protein product is CSVYRMRGGLAGVANEQFF. This chain joins TRBV29-1 and TRBJ2-1; 14 bases line up with TRBD2. This CDR3 has 19 amino acids. Losses at the gene ends were 6 bases for V and 7 bases for J; bases not matched to a gene: 20. Germline V gene lookup returns CDR1 SQVTM and CDR2 ANQGSEA.

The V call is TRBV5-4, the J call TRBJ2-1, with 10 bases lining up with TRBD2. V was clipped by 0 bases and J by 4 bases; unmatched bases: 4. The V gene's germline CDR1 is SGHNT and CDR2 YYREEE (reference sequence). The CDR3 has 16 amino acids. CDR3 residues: CASSLDGLAVYNEQFF. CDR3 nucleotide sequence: TGTGCCAGCAGCTTGGATGGACTAGCGGTTTACAATGAGCAGTTCTTC.

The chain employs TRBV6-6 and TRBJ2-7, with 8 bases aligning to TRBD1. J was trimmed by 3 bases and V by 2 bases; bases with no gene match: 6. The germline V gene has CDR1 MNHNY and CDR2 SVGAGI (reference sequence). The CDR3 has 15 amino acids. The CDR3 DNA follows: TGTGCCAGCAGTTACCCCGAGACAGGGGACTACGAGCAGTACTTC. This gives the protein CASSYPETGDYEQYF.

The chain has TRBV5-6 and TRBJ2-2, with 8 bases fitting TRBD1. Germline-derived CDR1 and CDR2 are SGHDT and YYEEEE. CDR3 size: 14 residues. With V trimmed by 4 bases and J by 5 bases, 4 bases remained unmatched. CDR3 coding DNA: TGTGCCAGCAGCACTAGGACAGGGACCGGGGAGCTGTTTTTT. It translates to CASSTRTGTGELFF.

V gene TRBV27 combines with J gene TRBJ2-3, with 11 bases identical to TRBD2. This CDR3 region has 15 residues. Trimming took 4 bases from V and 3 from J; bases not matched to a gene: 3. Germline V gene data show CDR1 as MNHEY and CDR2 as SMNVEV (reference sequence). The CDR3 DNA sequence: TGTGCCAGCAGTTCAGGGACTAGCGGTACAGATACGCAGTATTTT. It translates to CASSSGTSGTDTQYF.

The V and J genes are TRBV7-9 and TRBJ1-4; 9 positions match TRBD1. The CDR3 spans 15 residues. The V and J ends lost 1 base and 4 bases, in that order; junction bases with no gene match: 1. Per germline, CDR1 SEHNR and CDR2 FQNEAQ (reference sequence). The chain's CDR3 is CASSLGDRVNEKLFF. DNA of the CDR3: TGTGCCAGCAGCTTAGGGGACAGGGTTAATGAAAAACTGTTTTTT. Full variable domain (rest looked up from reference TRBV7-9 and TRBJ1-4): DTGVSQNPRHKITKRGQNVTFRCDPISEHNRLYWYRQTLGQGPEFLTYFQNEAQLEKSRLLSDRFSAERPKGSFSTLEIQRTEQGDSAMYLCASSLGDRVNEKLFFGSGTQLSVL.

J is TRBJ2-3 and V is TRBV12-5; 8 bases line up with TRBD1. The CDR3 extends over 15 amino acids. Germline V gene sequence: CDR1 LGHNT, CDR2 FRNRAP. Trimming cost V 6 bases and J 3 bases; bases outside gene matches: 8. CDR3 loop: CASGQDRVRTDTQYF. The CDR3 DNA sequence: TGTGCTAGTGGCCAGGACAGGGTACGGACAGATACGCAGTATTTT.

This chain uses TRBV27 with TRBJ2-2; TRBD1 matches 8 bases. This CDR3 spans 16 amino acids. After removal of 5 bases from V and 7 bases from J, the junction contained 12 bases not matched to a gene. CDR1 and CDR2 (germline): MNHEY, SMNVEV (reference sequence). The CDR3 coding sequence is TGTGCCAGCAGTCCCCCAGGGGGCATCGAGATCGGGGAGCTGTTTTTT. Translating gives CASSPPGGIEIGELFF.

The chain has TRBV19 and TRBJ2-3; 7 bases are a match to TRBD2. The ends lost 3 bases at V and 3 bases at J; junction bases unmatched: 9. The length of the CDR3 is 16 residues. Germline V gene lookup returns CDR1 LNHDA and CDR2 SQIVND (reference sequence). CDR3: CASSMFLAGITDTQYF. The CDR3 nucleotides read TGTGCCAGTAGTATGTTCTTAGCGGGCATTACAGATACGCAGTATTTT.

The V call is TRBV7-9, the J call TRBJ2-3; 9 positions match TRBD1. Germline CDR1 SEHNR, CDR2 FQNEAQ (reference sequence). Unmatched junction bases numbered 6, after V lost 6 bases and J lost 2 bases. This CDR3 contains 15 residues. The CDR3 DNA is TGTGCCAGCAGACCCACAGGGGGCCCCACAGATACGCAGTATTTT. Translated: CASRPTGGPTDTQYF.

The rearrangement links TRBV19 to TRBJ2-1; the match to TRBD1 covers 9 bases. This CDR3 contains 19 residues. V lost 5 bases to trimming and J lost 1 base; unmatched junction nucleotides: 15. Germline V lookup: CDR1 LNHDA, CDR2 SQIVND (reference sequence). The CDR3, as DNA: TGTGCCAGTAGTCAGCACAGGGGGCAGGGTATCTCGTCCTACAATGAGCAGTTCTTC. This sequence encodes CASSQHRGQGISSYNEQFF. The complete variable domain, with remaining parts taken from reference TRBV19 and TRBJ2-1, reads DGGITQSPKYLFRKEGQNVTLSCEQNLNHDAMYWYRQDPGQGLRLIYYSQIVNDFQKGDIAEGYSVSREKKESFPLTVTSAQKNPTAFYLCASSQHRGQGISSYNEQFFGPGTRLTVL.

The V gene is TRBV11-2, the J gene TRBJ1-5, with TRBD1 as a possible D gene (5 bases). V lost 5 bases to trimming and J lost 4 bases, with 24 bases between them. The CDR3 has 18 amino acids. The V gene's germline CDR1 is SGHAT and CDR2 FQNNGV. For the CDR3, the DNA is TGTGCCAGCAGCCATTTATCTGGAAACAGGAGGGTAAATCAGCCCCAGCATTTT. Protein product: CASSHLSGNRRVNQPQHF.

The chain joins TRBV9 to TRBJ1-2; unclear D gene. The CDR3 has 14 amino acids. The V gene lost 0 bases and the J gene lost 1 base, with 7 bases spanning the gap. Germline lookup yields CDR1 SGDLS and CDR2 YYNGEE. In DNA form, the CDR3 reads TGTGCCAGCAGCGTAGTTGCAGATAACTATGGCTACACCTTC. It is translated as CASSVVADNYGYTF. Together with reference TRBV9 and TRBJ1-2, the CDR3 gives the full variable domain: DSGVTQTPKHLITATGQRVTLRCSPRSGDLSVYWYQQSLDQGLQFLIQYYNGEERAKGNILERFSAQQFPDLHSELNLSSLELGDSALYFCASSVVADNYGYTFGSGTRLTVV.

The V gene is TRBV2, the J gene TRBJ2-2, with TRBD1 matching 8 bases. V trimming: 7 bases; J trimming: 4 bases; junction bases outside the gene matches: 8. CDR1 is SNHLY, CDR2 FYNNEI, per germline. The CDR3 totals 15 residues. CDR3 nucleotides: TGTGCCAGCAAGGAAACGACAGGGGCCACCGGGGAGCTGTTTTTT. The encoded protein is CASKETTGATGELFF.

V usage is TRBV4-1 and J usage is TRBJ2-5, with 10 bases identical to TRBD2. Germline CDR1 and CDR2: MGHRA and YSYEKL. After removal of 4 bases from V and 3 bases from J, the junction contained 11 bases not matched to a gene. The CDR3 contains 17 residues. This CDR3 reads CASSRSSLAGVKETQYF. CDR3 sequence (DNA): TGCGCCAGCAGCCGATCATCTCTAGCGGGAGTTAAAGAGACCCAGTACTTC.